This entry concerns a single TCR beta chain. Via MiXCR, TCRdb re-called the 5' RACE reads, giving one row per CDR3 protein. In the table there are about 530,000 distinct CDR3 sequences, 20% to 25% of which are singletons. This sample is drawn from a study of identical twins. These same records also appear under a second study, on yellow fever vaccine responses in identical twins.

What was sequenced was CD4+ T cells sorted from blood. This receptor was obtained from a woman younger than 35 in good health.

CDR3 nucleotide sequence: TGTGCCAGCAGCCTCCAGACAGGGCCCTACGAGCAGTACTTC. The encoded protein is CASSLQTGPYEQYF. V is TRBV14 and J is TRBJ2-7, with TRBD1 matching 7 bases. Germline assignment: CDR1 SGHDN and CDR2 FVKESK. Trimming removed 4 bases from V and 2 bases from J; junction bases left unmatched: 5. The CDR3 consists of 14 residues.